One sample yielded the 7 T cell receptor beta chains listed below, sequenced in a study of cytomegalovirus exposure and HLA in healthy donors. Profiled with immunoSEQ multiplex PCR; TCRdb holds only in-frame clones, not every one. Here the sample spans about 110,000 clones, almost 96% being singletons. The source material was PBMCs. These receptors all stem from a young woman in good health and CMV-seronegative.

The V call is TRBV7-9, the J call TRBJ2-1, with 8 positions matching TRBD2. There are 18 residues in the CDR3. CDR1 SEHNR and CDR2 FQNEAQ come from the germline V gene (reference sequence). The J segment lost 4 bases and the V segment lost 5 bases, leaving 16 bases of the junction unmatched. CDR3 sequence reads: CASSVPTSAGARYNEQFF. The CDR3 DNA is TGTGCCAGCAGCGTACCGACTAGCGCGGGGGCTAGGTACAATGAGCAGTTCTTC.

This clone was observed once. The rearrangement joins TRBV27 to TRBJ1-1; D is possibly TRBD1 (6 bases). Germline V lookup: CDR1 MNHEY, CDR2 SMNVEV (reference sequence). The CDR3 has 14 amino acids. V lost 6 bases and J 4 bases, leaving 15 bases between the germline ends. The CDR3 nucleotides are TGTGCCAGCAGATACCAGGGGAGTGGCACTGAAGCTTTCTTT. As protein: CASRYQGSGTEAFF.

The V gene is TRBV5-4, the J gene TRBJ2-7, with TRBD2 matching 7 bases. Germline V CDR1 and CDR2: SGHNT, YYREEE (reference sequence). J gave up 1 base and V 6 bases, and 4 bases lay outside the gene matches. CDR3 length: 13 residues. CDR3 in amino acids: CASMEAGSYEQYF. As DNA, the CDR3 is TGTGCCAGCATGGAAGCGGGGTCCTACGAGCAGTACTTC.

This chain links TRBV5-1 with TRBJ2-1, with 10 bases lining up with TRBD2. Germline V CDR1 and CDR2: SGHRS, YFSETQ. The trim removed 7 bases at V and 7 bases at J, leaving 11 bases unmatched. The CDR3 loop spans 15 amino acids. The CDR3: CASRGASGGWNEQFF. The CDR3 DNA sequence: TGCGCCAGCCGCGGGGCTAGCGGGGGTTGGAATGAGCAGTTCTTC. The variable domain in full, with the rest retrieved from reference TRBV5-1 and TRBJ2-1, is KAGVTQTPRYLIKTRGQQVTLSCSPISGHRSVSWYQQTPGQGLQFLFEYFSETQRNKGNFPGRFSGRQFSNSRSEMNVSTLELGDSALYLCASRGASGGWNEQFFGPGTRLTVL.

The V call is TRBV15, the J call TRBJ2-3; TRBD2 is a possible D gene (7 bases). The CDR3 loop spans 15 amino acids. Germline-derived CDR1 and CDR2 are LNHNV and YYDKDF (reference sequence). The germline V and J ends were trimmed by 1 base and 3 bases, with 11 bases remaining between them. CDR3 region: CATSRVGGATDTQYF. The CDR3 region has the DNA TGTGCCACCAGCAGAGTTGGGGGGGCGACAGATACGCAGTATTTT.

The chain has TRBV7-9 and TRBJ1-5; D call uncertain. Trimming took off 1 base at V and 13 bases at J, with 11 bases between the two ends. The CDR3 extends over 12 amino acids. In germline, CDR1 is SEHNR, CDR2 FQNEAQ (reference sequence). CDR3 coding DNA: TGTGCCAGCAGCTTAGACAGCTCCAGGCAGCATTTT. Translating gives CASSLDSSRQHF.

The CDR3 spells CASSGRVGTDTQYF. In DNA form, the CDR3 reads TGTGCCAGCAGCGGCAGGGTGGGCACAGATACGCAGTATTTT. The rearrangement links TRBV9 to TRBJ2-3; D may be TRBD1 (5 bases). Trimming took 3 bases from V and 1 from J, leaving 9 bases between them. Germline V gene data show CDR1 as SGDLS and CDR2 as YYNGEE. This CDR3 is 14 amino acids long.